This T cell receptor (beta chain) was recovered during a study of siplizumab effects on memory and regulatory T cells (dated by TCRdb to 2018 to 2020). With regard to the full study: The study looked at the effect of siplizumab, an anti-CD2 antibody, on alloreactive T-cell subsets in allogeneic mixed lymphocyte reactions made from human PBMCs. Points the paper makes about the study in general: Because sequences below about 10^-5 frequency were poorly captured, only a minor fraction of alloreactive clones could be mapped to unstimulated subsets. Siplizumab significantly reduced the cumulative frequency of alloreactive sequences traceable to unstimulated CD4+ memory T cells. Roughly 75-97% of proliferating CD4+ or CD8+ clones could not be assigned a naive or memory phenotype. Whether proliferating Tregs from siplizumab cultures actually had suppressive function was not functionally confirmed. Unstimulated naive T cells appeared to be more diverse than memory T cells, and naive cells seemed to make a substantial contribution to the alloresponse. Among mappable alloreactive CD4+ clones, the Treg-derived fraction averaged about 75% with siplizumab versus 25% to 30% in control reactions.

This clone occurred once. What this receptor recognizes is not known. Per-nucleotide qualities are absent, and no much larger clonotype sits a single base away. The CDR3 has 16 amino acids, counting the end cysteine and phenylalanine. Only the CDR3 DNA is retained, 48 bases long and in frame from the first base. CDR1 and CDR2, per the germline V gene, are MDHEN and SYDVKM. Ends trimmed: V by 3 bases, J by 6 bases; bases unmatched to a gene: 8. Unstimulated CD4+ memory cells were also sequenced in three donor pairs, together with CD4+ naive, CD8+ TEMRA, CD8+ naive and CD8+ effector memory subsets. Sorted unstimulated T cells and proliferating T cells recovered from mixed lymphocyte reactions were subjected to TCRbeta CDR3 sequencing. Fresh whole blood from 9 to 11 HLA-typed healthy donors was used to isolate PBMCs. Library creation used the immunoSEQ multiplex PCR assay. The deep sequencing platform assayed some 98,000 TCR templates per sample. Genomic DNA extracted from sorted T cells was the material used for TCRbeta CDR3 sequencing. From the authors' description of their analysis: The R programming language was used for clonal analysis of TCRbeta CDR3 data. Unstimulated samples were compared with post-reaction CFSE-low samples to define alloreactive CD4+ and CD8+ clones. Alloreactive CD4+ clones were assigned to regulatory or non-regulatory origin by matching sequences to sorted unstimulated Treg and non-Treg repertoires. As stored in TCRdb, this immuneACCESS dataset retains in-frame rearrangements with V and J assigned. A fraction of the clones does not appear; measured against another copy, unresolved V genes explain less than half of the discrepancy, and the remainder lacks a known reason. V, J and clone size reflect that table, while D and trimming were determined from the DNA. This sample comprises 26,000 or so clones, approximately 82% of them detected only once. About 25% of the sample is held by the ten biggest clonotypes.

In this chain, TRBV28 is recombined with TRBJ1-5, and TRBD1 matches 10 of the central bases. Material for sequencing was memory CD4+ T cells sorted from blood. This specimen's cell subset or site label, interpreted: unstimulated CD4+ memory T cells. The receptor was isolated from a human donor in good health. The CDR3 loop reads CASSFAGQGYFQPQHF. The sequenced DNA: TGTGCCAGCAGTTTTGCGGGACAGGGGTATTTTCAGCCCCAGCATTTT. Reference TRBV28 and TRBJ1-5 proteins supply the regions before and after the CDR3; the full variable domain is: DVKVTQSSRYLVKRTGEKVFLECVQDMDHENMFWYRQDPGLGLRLIYFSYDVKMKEKGDIPEGYSVSREKKERFSLILESASTNQTSMYLCASSFAGQGYFQPQHFGDGTRLSIL.